These T cell receptor beta chains were read from a single sample in a study of blood T cell repertoires in COVID-19. TCRdb's table, derived via immunoSEQ multiplex PCR, lists solely in-frame clones and lacks some. The sample shows around 130,000 clones, around 87% of them seen only once. The specimen was peripheral blood. All receptors come from a woman aged 45-65 years who had recovered from COVID-19. The CDR3 runs from the conserved cysteine through the conserved F or W. D genes are given only for firm matches. The size field is filled for only some rows; it gives once, few, many or a size class.

many,TRBV5-4,NA,TRBJ1-2,TGTGCCAGCAGCGTAGACAGAGCTAACTATGGCTACACCTTC,CASSVDRANYGYTF
NA,TRBV18,NA,TRBJ1-2,TGTGCCAGCTCACCATCGCGGACAGCTAACTATGGCTACACCTTC,CASSPSRTANYGYTF
NA,TRBV18,TRBD1,TRBJ2-1,TGTGCCAGCTCACCTAACAGGGGGCTTCGAGGGGGAGATCTGTTCTTC,CASSPNRGLRGGDLFF
NA,TRBV3-1/TRBV3-2,TRBD1,TRBJ1-1,TGTGCCAGCAGCCCGCAGGGGGCTGTGGCCACTGAAGCTTTCTTT,CASSPQGAVATEAFF
NA,TRBV7-2,TRBD2,TRBJ2-1,TGTGCCAGCAGCTCCTCTTTGTCGGGGGGAGAGCAGTTCTTC,CASSSSLSGGEQFF
NA,TRBV9,NA,TRBJ2-1,TGTGCCAGCAGCCTCGACAATGAGCAGTTCTTC,CASSLDNEQFF
NA,TRBV11-2,NA,TRBJ1-3,TGTGCCAGCAGCTTAGACTGGGGGGACACCATATATTTT,CASSLDWGDTIYF
once,TRBV29-1,NA,TRBJ1-1,TGCAGCGTTGTGGGAGATATGGCTTTCTTT,CSVVGDMAFF
once,TRBV3-1/TRBV3-2,NA,TRBJ2-7,TGTGCCAGCAGCCAAAGGGGAACCTACGAGCAGTACTTC,CASSQRGTYEQYF
once,TRBV11-3,NA,TRBJ1-3,TGTGCCAGCAGCTTACGATACAGGGCCTCTGGAAACACCATATATTTT,CASSLRYRASGNTIYF
NA,TRBV18,NA,TRBJ2-3,TGTGCCAGCTCACCGGGCCCGGGGACGCAGTATTTT,CASSPGPGTQYF
NA,TRBV6-5,TRBD1,TRBJ1-2,TGTGCCAGCAGTTACTCGTCAGGGGGCCTTAATGGCTACACCTTC,CASSYSSGGLNGYTF
NA,TRBV11-2,TRBD1,TRBJ2-7,TGTGCCAGCAGCTTATTGCGGGACAGGCACCGCGAGCAGTACTTC,CASSLLRDRHREQYF
NA,TRBV19,NA,TRBJ1-1,TGTGCCAGTTGTAAGGATTACCGAGGGAAATATACTGAAGCTTTCTTT,CASCKDYRGKYTEAFF
NA,TRBV7-2,NA,TRBJ2-1,TGTGCCAGCAGCCCCGCTGGGGGGTACTACAATGAGCAGTTCTTC,CASSPAGGYYNEQFF
NA,TRBV10-3,TRBD1,TRBJ2-3,TGTGCCATCAGTGATTCCCGCCGGGGACAGGGCACAGATACGCAGTATTTT,CAISDSRRGQGTDTQYF
NA,TRBV15,NA,TRBJ1-3,TGTGCCACTCGACAGAACTCTGGAAACACCATATATTTT,CATRQNSGNTIYF
once,TRBV5-8,TRBD1,TRBJ1-2,TGTGCCAGCAGCTTGGGTCTGGGACAGGGGGCCATCAACTATGGCTACACCTTC,CASSLGLGQGAINYGYTF
NA,TRBV7-2,TRBD1,TRBJ1-2,TGTGCCAGCAGCCTTAACAGGGGGCGTACAGATAACTATGGCTACACCTTC,CASSLNRGRTDNYGYTF
NA,TRBV14,NA,TRBJ2-1,TGTGCCAGCAGCCAAATTCAGCGTGCCTACAATGAGCAGTTCTTC,CASSQIQRAYNEQFF
NA,TRBV30,NA,TRBJ1-1,TGTGCCTACTCGATGAACACTGAAGCTTTCTTT,CAYSMNTEAFF
NA,TRBV10-3,NA,TRBJ2-5,TGTGCCATCAGTCCTTCAGGGAATCAAGAGACCCAGTACTTC,CAISPSGNQETQYF
NA,TRBV27,NA,TRBJ1-2,TGTGCCAGCAGTCGGGGGGGGGTAGAGAAGGATGGCTACACCTTC,CASSRGGVEKDGYTF
NA,TRBV7-2,TRBD1,TRBJ1-2,TGTGCCAGCAGCTTCTATGGGACAGGGGATGGCTACACCTTC,CASSFYGTGDGYTF
NA,TRBV11-2,NA,TRBJ1-1,TGTGCCAGCAGCTTAGAAGGGGGATCGAACACTGAAGCTTTCTTT,CASSLEGGSNTEAFF
once,TRBV6-6,TRBD1,TRBJ1-2,TGTGCCAGCATGCAGGGGGCAGTAGGCTACACCTTC,CASMQGAVGYTF
NA,TRBV6-5,TRBD1,TRBJ2-7,TGTGCCAGCAGTTACACGGGACAGACCGCCCCCGAGCAGTACTTC,CASSYTGQTAPEQYF
once,TRBV2,NA,TRBJ2-1,TGTGCCAGCAGTCACAGGGAAGGCTACAATGAGCAGTTCTTC,CASSHREGYNEQFF
NA,TRBV2,NA,TRBJ2-1,TGTGCCAGCCGGGGCTACAATGAGCAGTTCTTC,CASRGYNEQFF
NA,TRBV5-6,NA,TRBJ1-1,TGTGCCAGCAGCTTGGTACGGCAGGGGACCACTGAAGCTTTCTTT,CASSLVRQGTTEAFF
NA,TRBV3-1/TRBV3-2,NA,TRBJ1-1,TGTGCCAGCAGCCAAGCCCCTCGGGAACTGAACACTGAAGCTTTCTTT,CASSQAPRELNTEAFF
once,TRBV2,NA,TRBJ1-1,TGTGCCAGCAGAGTAACAGGGTACACTGAAGCTTTCTTT,CASRVTGYTEAFF
NA,TRBV18,NA,TRBJ2-7,TGTGCCAGCTCACGCCCGGGGGTGAGGGGATACGAGCAGTACTTC,CASSRPGVRGYEQYF
NA,TRBV7-3,NA,TRBJ2-1,TGTGCCAGCAGCTTAACTGGGGGGTACAATGAGCAGTTCTTC,CASSLTGGYNEQFF
NA,TRBV30,TRBD2,TRBJ2-5,TGTGCCTGGAGGCGGACTAGCGGGGGGACCCAAGAGACCCAGTACTTC,CAWRRTSGGTQETQYF
NA,TRBV13,TRBD1,TRBJ2-1,TGTGCCAGCAGCAAAAGACAGGGGGCACGGAATGAGCAGTTCTTC,CASSKRQGARNEQFF
NA,TRBV28,NA,TRBJ2-2,TGTGCCAGCAAGGTCGAGGACGGGGAGCTGTTTTTT,CASKVEDGELFF
NA,TRBV19,TRBD2,TRBJ2-2,TGTGCCAGTAGTTTGGGGAGGGGCGGGGAGCTGTTTTTT,CASSLGRGGELFF
NA,TRBV6-5,TRBD1,TRBJ2-7,TGTGCCAGCAGTTACTCCAGGACAGGGGGGGAGCAGTACTTC,CASSYSRTGGEQYF
NA,TRBV6-6,NA,TRBJ1-1,TGTGCCAGCTGTGGACAGAACACTGAAGCTTTCTTT,CASCGQNTEAFF
NA,TRBV7-6,TRBD2,TRBJ2-2,TGTGCCAGCAGCTTTTCTAAGCGGGGGGCGAACACCGGGGAGCTGTTTTTT,CASSFSKRGANTGELFF
NA,TRBV5-5,NA,TRBJ2-2,TGTGCCAGCAGCTTGCCGGGACTGGACACCGGGGAGCTGTTTTTT,CASSLPGLDTGELFF